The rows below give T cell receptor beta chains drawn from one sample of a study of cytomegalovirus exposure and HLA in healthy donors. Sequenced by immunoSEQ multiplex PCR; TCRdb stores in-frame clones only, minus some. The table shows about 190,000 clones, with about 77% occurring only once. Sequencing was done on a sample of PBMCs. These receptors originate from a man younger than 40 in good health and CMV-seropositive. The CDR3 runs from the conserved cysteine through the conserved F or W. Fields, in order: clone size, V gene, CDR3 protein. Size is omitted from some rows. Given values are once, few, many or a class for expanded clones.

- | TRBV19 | CASRVGTSGVWEQYF
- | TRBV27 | CASSLGAGAAVSEAFF
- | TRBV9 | CASSVGAGNQPQHF
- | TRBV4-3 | CASSQASGLFYEQYF
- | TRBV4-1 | CASSRRTGVEPGELFF
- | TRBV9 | CASSPGIAGDTQYF
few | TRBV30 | CAWSFTGTYNSPLHF
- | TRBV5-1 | CASRRTSGRNTGELFF
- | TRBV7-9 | CALTGGPGELFF
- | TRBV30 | CAWNRGMNYGYTF